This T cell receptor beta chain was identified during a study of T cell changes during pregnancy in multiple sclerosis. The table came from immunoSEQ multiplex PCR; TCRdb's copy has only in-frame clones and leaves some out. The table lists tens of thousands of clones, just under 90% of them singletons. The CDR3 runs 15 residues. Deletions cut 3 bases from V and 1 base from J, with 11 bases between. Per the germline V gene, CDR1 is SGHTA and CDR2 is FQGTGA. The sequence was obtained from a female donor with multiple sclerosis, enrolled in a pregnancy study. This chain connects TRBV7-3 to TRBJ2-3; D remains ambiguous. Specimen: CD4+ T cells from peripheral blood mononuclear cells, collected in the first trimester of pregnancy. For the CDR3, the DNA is TGTGCCAGCAGCTTGCTCCTGGGCGGCACAGATACGCAGTATTTT. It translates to CASSLLLGGTDTQYF.